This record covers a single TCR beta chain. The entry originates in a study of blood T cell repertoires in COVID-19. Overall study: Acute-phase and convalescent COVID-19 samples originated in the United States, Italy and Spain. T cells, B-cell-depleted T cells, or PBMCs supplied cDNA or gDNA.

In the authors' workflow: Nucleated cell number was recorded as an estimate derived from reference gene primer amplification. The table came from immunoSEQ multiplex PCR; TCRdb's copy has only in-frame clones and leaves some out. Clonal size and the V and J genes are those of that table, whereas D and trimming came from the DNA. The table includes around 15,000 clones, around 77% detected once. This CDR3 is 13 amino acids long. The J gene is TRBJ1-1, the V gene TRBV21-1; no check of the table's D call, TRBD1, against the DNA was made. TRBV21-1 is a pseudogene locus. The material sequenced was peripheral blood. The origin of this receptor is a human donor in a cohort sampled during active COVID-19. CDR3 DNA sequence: TGTGCCAGCAGTCCACAGGGATACACTGAAGCTTTCTTT. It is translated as CASSPQGYTEAFF.